These T cell receptor beta chains were read from a single sample in a study of cytomegalovirus exposure and HLA in healthy donors. Sequencing used immunoSEQ multiplex PCR; TCRdb keeps in-frame clones, though not all of them. The sample has 190,000 or so clones; roughly three quarters are singletons. The specimen sequenced was PBMCs. The source is a male donor in good health and CMV-seropositive. CDR3s include the opening cysteine and the closing phenylalanine or tryptophan. D genes are given only for firm matches. Rows give clone size only sometimes, using once, few, many, or a class for an expanded clone.

>.|TRBV6-5|.|TRBJ1-5
CASSYGHNSNQPQHF
TGTGCCAGCAGTTATGGGCACAATAGCAATCAGCCCCAGCATTTT
>.|TRBV27|few|TRBJ2-6
CASSLLVGGANVLTF
TGTGCCAGCAGTCTACTAGTTGGTGGGGCCAACGTCCTGACTTTC
>.|TRBV5-1|.|TRBJ2-3
CASSSQNTQYF
TGCGCCAGCAGCTCCCAGAACACGCAGTATTTT
>.|TRBV4-3|.|TRBJ1-5
CASSQDGGGNQPQHF
TGCGCCAGCAGCCAAGATGGCGGGGGCAATCAGCCCCAGCATTTT
>TRBD2|TRBV4-3|few|TRBJ2-7
CASSAGGPSDEQYF
TGCGCCAGCAGCGCGGGAGGGCCCTCCGACGAGCAGTACTTC
>TRBD2|TRBV7-2|.|TRBJ2-4
CASRGERGSKNIQYF
TGTGCCAGCAGGGGGGAGCGGGGCAGCAAAAACATTCAGTACTTC
>.|TRBV6-1|.|TRBJ1-2
CASSEAVTSNYGYTF
TGTGCCAGCAGTGAAGCGGTAACTTCTAACTATGGCTACACCTTC
>.|TRBV5-6|few|TRBJ2-3
CASSRQGLTTDTQYF
TGTGCCAGCAGCCGACAGGGACTGACCACAGATACGCAGTATTTT
>TRBD1|TRBV7-2|.|TRBJ1-5
CASSLDGAQGAQVQPQHF
TGTGCCAGCAGCTTAGACGGTGCACAGGGGGCGCAAGTCCAGCCCCAGCATTTT
>.|TRBV6-5|.|TRBJ1-1
CASSVTGRGTEAFF
TGTGCCAGCAGTGTAACAGGGAGGGGCACTGAAGCTTTCTTT
>TRBD1|TRBV15|.|TRBJ2-5
CATSRALDRGETQYF
TGTGCCACCAGCAGAGCCCTGGACAGGGGAGAGACCCAGTACTTC
>TRBD1|TRBV4-2|.|TRBJ1-5
CASSQDGRQGANQPQHF
TGTGCCAGCAGCCAAGATGGAAGACAGGGTGCCAATCAGCCCCAGCATTTT
>.|TRBV9|once|TRBJ1-6
CASSPTGPRPLHF
TGTGCCAGCAGCCCAACAGGCCCCCGACCCCTCCACTTT
>TRBD2|TRBV9|few|TRBJ2-1
CASSVGGGYNEQFF
TGTGCCAGCAGCGTCGGGGGGGGGTACAATGAGCAGTTCTTC
>.|TRBV6-4|.|TRBJ1-5
CASSVSPNQPQHF
TGTGCCAGCAGTGTTAGCCCGAATCAGCCCCAGCATTTT
>.|TRBV28|.|TRBJ1-4
CASSSGGIEKLFF
TGTGCCAGCAGTTCCGGGGGTATTGAAAAACTGTTTTTT
>.|TRBV30|.|TRBJ2-1
CAWSPRLTTANEQFF
TGTGCCTGGAGTCCTAGGCTGACTACCGCCAATGAGCAGTTCTTC
>.|TRBV30|.|TRBJ2-7
CAWSVWQGTNEQYF
TGTGCCTGGAGTGTATGGCAGGGGACCAACGAGCAGTACTTC
>.|TRBV6-1|.|TRBJ2-7
CASVGIHEQYF
TGTGCCAGCGTCGGTATACACGAGCAGTACTTC
>.|TRBV5-1|few|TRBJ2-7
CASSVYGTYEQYF
TGCGCCAGCAGCGTTTACGGGACATACGAGCAGTACTTC
>TRBD1|TRBV5-4|few|TRBJ2-2
CASSPGGWAGELFF
TGTGCCAGCAGTCCAGGGGGTTGGGCCGGGGAGCTGTTTTTT
>.|TRBV10-3|.|TRBJ2-1
CATIAATERNEQFF
TGTGCCACTATAGCGGCAACGGAACGCAATGAGCAGTTCTTC
>TRBD1|TRBV27|.|TRBJ1-6
CASSSRQGYLSPLHF
TGTGCCAGCAGTTCGCGACAGGGCTATCTTTCACCCCTCCACTTT
>.|TRBV27|.|TRBJ1-6
CASSLTGINSPLHF
TGTGCCAGCAGTCTAACAGGGATAAATTCACCCCTCCACTTT
>.|TRBV2|.|TRBJ2-7
CASSVGLGTYEQYF
TGTGCCAGCAGTGTTGGATTGGGCACCTACGAGCAGTACTTC
>TRBD2|TRBV11-3|once|TRBJ2-3
CASSSGTRGTDTQYF
TGTGCCAGCAGCTCCGGGACTAGGGGGACAGATACGCAGTATTTT
>.|TRBV6-5|.|TRBJ2-5
CASSTPPHGTQYF
TGTGCCAGCAGTACCCCGCCCCACGGGACCCAGTACTTC
>TRBD2|TRBV7-2|few|TRBJ2-7
CASSGTSGTYEQYF
TGTGCCAGCAGCGGGACTAGCGGGACCTACGAGCAGTACTTC
>TRBD2|TRBV25-1|.|TRBJ2-1
CASSEGLAGNEQFF
TGTGCCAGCAGTGAAGGTCTAGCGGGGAATGAGCAGTTCTTC
>TRBD1|TRBV2|.|TRBJ2-2
CASSLRRTGRRAGELFF
TGTGCCAGCAGTTTAAGGCGGACAGGGCGGCGCGCCGGGGAGCTGTTTTTT
>TRBD1|TRBV10-3|.|TRBJ2-7
CASWPGQLSSYEQYF
TGTGCCTCCTGGCCGGGACAGCTATCAAGCTACGAGCAGTACTTC
>TRBD1|TRBV7-9|.|TRBJ1-5
CASSSAGTAGEPQHF
TGTGCCAGCAGCTCAGCCGGGACAGCCGGGGAACCCCAGCATTTT
>.|TRBV5-4|once|TRBJ1-2
CASSLAWSGLDGYTF
TGTGCCAGCAGCTTGGCATGGTCAGGTTTGGATGGCTACACCTTC
>TRBD1|TRBV19|.|TRBJ1-1
CASTYRGEAFF
TGTGCCAGTACGTACAGGGGTGAAGCTTTCTTT
>.|TRBV2|.|TRBJ1-3
CAGRQSYSGNTIYF
TGTGCCGGAAGACAGTCCTACTCTGGAAACACCATATATTTT
>.|TRBV28|.|TRBJ1-1
CASKELNTEAFF
TGTGCCAGCAAAGAGCTGAACACTGAAGCTTTCTTT
>.|TRBV28|few|TRBJ2-7
CASSGDFWSVNEQYF
TGTGCCAGCAGCGGGGACTTTTGGTCCGTCAACGAGCAGTACTTC
>TRBD1|TRBV6-5|.|TRBJ2-7
CASSYAQGASYEQYF
TGTGCCAGCAGTTACGCACAGGGGGCCTCCTACGAGCAGTACTTC
>.|TRBV19|.|TRBJ2-5
CASTWGTGGQETQYF
TGTGCCAGTACCTGGGGGACTGGGGGCCAAGAGACCCAGTACTTC